The rows below give T cell receptor beta chains drawn from one sample of a study of T cell changes during pregnancy in multiple sclerosis. Libraries were prepared by immunoSEQ multiplex PCR; TCRdb keeps only in-frame clonotypes and omits some of them. The sample includes around 110,000 clones, around 90% of them seen just once. Here the sequenced sample was peripheral blood, taken in the third trimester of pregnancy. These receptors came from a female donor in good health, enrolled as a control in a pregnancy study. CDR3s include the opening cysteine and the closing phenylalanine or tryptophan. A D gene is named only where the DNA matches it firmly. The size entry is marked missing in some rows and otherwise reads once, few, many or a size class.

NA	TRBV6-5	TRBJ1-1	TRBD1	14	TGTGCCAGCAGACTACAGGGGGAGAACACTGAAGCTTTCTTT	CASRLQGENTEAFF
NA	TRBV6-1	TRBJ1-3	NA	15	TGTGCCAGCAGAACTGACAGTTACTCTGGAAACACCATATATTTT	CASRTDSYSGNTIYF
NA	TRBV7-6	TRBJ2-7	NA	14	TGTGCCAGCAGCTTAGCCGGGGTCGGGAACGAGCAGTACTTC	CASSLAGVGNEQYF
NA	TRBV10-2	TRBJ1-6	TRBD1	15	TGCGCCAGCAGTGTCGGACAGGGGGCAAATTCACCCCTCCACTTT	CASSVGQGANSPLHF
NA	TRBV19	TRBJ2-1	NA	15	TGTGCCAGTAATCAGTTCGCGGGCTCCTACAATGAGCAGTTCTTC	CASNQFAGSYNEQFF
NA	TRBV6-4	TRBJ2-1	NA	16	TGTGCCAGCAGTGAATTTTTCGGCCAAGGGGTCAATGAGCAGTTCTTC	CASSEFFGQGVNEQFF
NA	TRBV6-1	TRBJ1-1	NA	15	TGTGCCAGCAGTGAGTTGCAGGGCGGTTACACTGAAGCTTTCTTT	CASSELQGGYTEAFF
NA	TRBV18	TRBJ2-7	TRBD2	16	TGTGCCAGCTCTCTCCCGGGAGGGTTAAGCTCCTACGAGCAGTACTTC	CASSLPGGLSSYEQYF
NA	TRBV5-6	TRBJ2-5	NA	16	TGTGCCAGCAGCTCCCTGGTGACAGGTACGATAGAGACCCAGTACTTC	CASSSLVTGTIETQYF
once	TRBV18	TRBJ1-1	NA	14	TGTGCCAGCTCACCAGAGGGGGTGAACACTGAAGCTTTCTTT	CASSPEGVNTEAFF
NA	TRBV5-6	TRBJ2-2	NA	15	TGTGCCAGCAGCTTGACAGGGACGAACACCGGGGAGCTGTTTTTT	CASSLTGTNTGELFF
NA	TRBV2	TRBJ1-4	NA	13	TGTGCCAGCCGAAGAGGCTTAAATGAAAAACTGTTTTTT	CASRRGLNEKLFF
NA	TRBV18	TRBJ2-7	TRBD1	15	TGTGCCAGCTCACCAGAGGACAGGAGCTCCTACGAGCAGTACTTC	CASSPEDRSSYEQYF
NA	TRBV6-1	TRBJ2-5	TRBD2	15	TGTGCCAGCAGTGAAAGCGGGGGGAAGCAAGAGACCCAGTACTTC	CASSESGGKQETQYF
NA	TRBV15	TRBJ2-5	NA	14	TGTGCCACCAGCGGCCGATCCCTGGAAGAGACCCAGTACTTC	CATSGRSLEETQYF
NA	TRBV6-1	TRBJ2-7	NA	14	TGTGCCAGCAGTGACATAGGGGTGAGGTACGAGCAGTACTTC	CASSDIGVRYEQYF
NA	TRBV5-6	TRBJ1-2	NA	16	TGTGCCAGCAGCTTGGTTAGGTCGCAGGGGCGAGATGGCTACACCTTC	CASSLVRSQGRDGYTF
NA	TRBV9	TRBJ1-1	NA	13	TGTGCCAGCAGCGTAGAAGGGGGCACTGAAGCTTTCTTT	CASSVEGGTEAFF
NA	TRBV19	TRBJ2-1	TRBD1	19	TGTGCCAGTAGTATAGAACCCCAGGACAGGGGACCCTGGGGCAATGAGCAGTTCTTC	CASSIEPQDRGPWGNEQFF
many	TRBV11-2	TRBJ2-2	NA	14	TGTGCCAGCAGCCATGGACAGTCAACCGGGGAGCTGTTTTTT	CASSHGQSTGELFF
NA	TRBV4-2	TRBJ1-1	NA	16	TGTGCCAGCAGCCAAGATCACGGACTAATGAACACTGAAGCTTTCTTT	CASSQDHGLMNTEAFF
NA	TRBV5-4	TRBJ1-2	TRBD1	13	TGTGCCAGCAGCGTCACAGGGGGTGGAGGCTACACCTTC	CASSVTGGGGYTF
NA	TRBV6-1	TRBJ1-1	NA	12	TGTGCCAGCAGTGAGTGGACAGTTGAAGCTTTCTTT	CASSEWTVEAFF
NA	TRBV5-6	TRBJ1-2	NA	12	TGTGCCAGTAGTAGTCCCCTCTATGGCTACACCTTC	CASSSPLYGYTF
NA	TRBV7-2	TRBJ1-2	NA	16	TGTGCCAGCAGCTTAGGACAGGCCAACTTGCCATATGGCTACACCTTC	CASSLGQANLPYGYTF
NA	TRBV6-8	TRBJ2-7	NA	17	TGTGCCAGCAGTTCAACGGACCCCAGGGTACCCGTGTACGAGCAGTACTTC	CASSSTDPRVPVYEQYF
NA	TRBV27	TRBJ1-1	NA	15	TGTGCCAGCAGTTCTGCCGGGGAAATGAACACTGAAGCTTTCTTT	CASSSAGEMNTEAFF
NA	TRBV5-4	TRBJ2-5	TRBD2	15	TGTGCCAGCAGCCCAGGGGCTAGCGGGGTAGAGACCCAGTACTTC	CASSPGASGVETQYF
NA	TRBV10-3	TRBJ1-1	NA	14	TGTGCCATCAGTGGAGTAGGGGCCAACACTGAAGCTTTCTTT	CAISGVGANTEAFF
NA	TRBV14	TRBJ1-6	NA	19	TGTGCCAGCAGCCAAGACCGTGGACAACCGAGCTCCTATAATTCACCCCTCCACTTT	CASSQDRGQPSSYNSPLHF
few	TRBV15	TRBJ1-2	TRBD1	16	TGTGCCACCAGCTCCACGGACTATGGACAGGGAGGGGGCTACACCTTC	CATSSTDYGQGGGYTF
NA	TRBV7-8	TRBJ1-2	NA	13	TGTGCCAGCCTCGCCGGTTCTAACTATGGCTACACCTTC	CASLAGSNYGYTF
NA	TRBV27	TRBJ1-2	NA	16	TGTGCCAGCAGTATGTGGGGGGGCGCCCATAACTATGGCTACACCTTC	CASSMWGGAHNYGYTF
NA	TRBV9	TRBJ1-2	NA	17	TGTGCCAGCAGCGTAGGGGCAGGGGTGGGACCTAACTATGGCTACACCTTC	CASSVGAGVGPNYGYTF
NA	TRBV4-2	TRBJ1-1	TRBD1	15	TGTGCCAGCAGCCAATGGACAGGGAGGAACACTGAAGCTTTCTTT	CASSQWTGRNTEAFF
NA	TRBV7-2	TRBJ1-2	NA	14	TGTGCCAGCAGCTTAGATCCCAGGTTGAGTGGCTACACCTTC	CASSLDPRLSGYTF
NA	TRBV18	TRBJ2-7	TRBD1	15	TGTGCCAGCTCGGATTGGACAGGGGAGTCCTACGAGCAGTACTTC	CASSDWTGESYEQYF
NA	TRBV11-1	TRBJ1-2	TRBD1	15	TGTGCCAGCAGCCTGATCCCGGGACAGGGTTATGGCTACACCTTC	CASSLIPGQGYGYTF
NA	TRBV6-5	TRBJ1-2	NA	14	TGTGCCAGCAGGGAACAGGGAAGGGGCTATGGCTACACCTTC	CASREQGRGYGYTF
NA	TRBV4-1	TRBJ2-1	TRBD2	17	TGCGCCAGCAGCCAAGATTTAAGGCTAGCGGGGTTTTTCGGGCAGTTCTTC	CASSQDLRLAGFFGQFF
NA	TRBV5-1	TRBJ2-1	NA	15	TGCGCCAGCAGGTCCTCGGAGCTGATCTACAATGAGCAGTTCTTC	CASRSSELIYNEQFF
once	TRBV6-1	TRBJ1-4	NA	20	TGTGCCAGCAGTGAAGCGCCGGCAGGGCATTTCTCTGCAACTAATGAAAAACTGTTTTTT	CASSEAPAGHFSATNEKLFF
once	TRBV5-6	TRBJ2-7	NA	12	TGTGCCAGCAGCTTGGTTGTGACTGAGCAGTACTTC	CASSLVVTEQYF